These 15 T cell receptor beta chains share one sample of origin, sequenced in a study of blood T cell repertoires in COVID-19. Clones were sequenced by immunoSEQ multiplex PCR, and TCRdb holds only the in-frame ones, with some missing. The repertoire includes hundreds of thousands of clones, approximately 83% of them detected once, and less than 4% sits in the top ten. The sample taken for sequencing was PBMCs or T cells enriched from blood (not recorded which). The receptors were sampled from a woman aged 40-49 years with acute COVID-19.

This clone turned up a few times. This chain uses TRBV3-1 (or the pseudogene TRBV3-2) with TRBJ2-2; 8 bases fit TRBD1. CDR1 and CDR2 from the germline V gene are LGHDT and YNNKEL (reference sequence). V lost 1 base, J lost 3 bases, and 13 bases stayed unmatched. This CDR3 comprises 19 residues. The CDR3 region is CASSQVVLWPGQDTGELFF. CDR3 DNA: TGTGCCAGCAGCCAAGTCGTATTATGGCCGGGACAGGACACCGGGGAGCTGTTTTTT.

The genes are TRBV7-9 and TRBJ2-7; maybe TRBD1 (5 bases). Trimming removed 6 bases from V and 4 bases from J, with 19 bases in between. In germline, CDR1 is SEHNR, CDR2 FQNEAQ (reference sequence). This CDR3 is 15 amino acids long. The CDR3 sequence is CASSQSVGQGYEQYF. Written as DNA, the CDR3 is TGTGCCAGCAGTCAGTCAGTCGGTCAGGGTTACGAGCAGTACTTC.

V and J are TRBV2 and TRBJ2-2; D is possibly TRBD2 (5 bases). CDR3 length equals 14 residues. With 6 bases removed from V and 7 bases from J, the gap between germline ends came to 15 bases. The V gene's germline CDR1 is SNHLY and CDR2 FYNNEI. The CDR3 nucleotides are TGTGCCAGCAGACTCCGGGAAGCACACGGGGAGCTGTTTTTT. As protein: CASRLREAHGELFF.

This chain connects TRBV9 to TRBJ2-5, with D perhaps TRBD2 (5 bases). The germline V and J ends were trimmed by 4 bases and 4 bases, with 14 bases remaining between them. This CDR3 is built from 14 residues. CDR1 is SGDLS and CDR2 is YYNGEE in the germline V gene. The CDR3 region has the DNA TGTGCCAGCAGCCCCCTGGACGGAGGAGAGACCCAGTACTTC. It encodes CASSPLDGGETQYF.

The CDR3 DNA sequence: TGTGCCAGTAGTATTTTCAGGGAGGGTATCACAGATACGCAGTATTTT. Its translation is CASSIFREGITDTQYF. The chain carries TRBV19 and TRBJ2-3; 7 nucleotides line up with TRBD2. Germline V CDR1 and CDR2: LNHDA, SQIVND (reference sequence). V gave up 3 bases and J gave up 2 bases; unmatched junction bases: 8. This CDR3 has 16 residues.

This chain joins TRBV24-1 and TRBJ2-1; 8 nucleotides align to TRBD2. This CDR3 spans 16 amino acids. V lost 1 base to trimming and J lost 4 bases; unmatched junction nucleotides: 5. Germline loops: CDR1 KGHDR, CDR2 SFDVKD. CDR3 residues: CATSDFSSGLYNEQFF. Written as DNA, the CDR3 is TGTGCCACCAGTGATTTTTCTAGCGGGCTTTACAATGAGCAGTTCTTC.

This chain links TRBV27 with TRBJ1-4; the match to TRBD1 covers 9 bases. Per germline, CDR1 MNHEY and CDR2 SMNVEV (reference sequence). Trimming removed 2 bases from V and 8 bases from J; junction bases left unmatched: 6. This CDR3 is 15 amino acids long. The chain's CDR3 is CASSLATGGNEKLFF. CDR3 coding DNA: TGTGCCAGCAGTTTAGCGACAGGGGGGAACGAAAAACTGTTTTTT. Combining the CDR3 with reference TRBV27 and TRBJ1-4 gives the whole variable domain EAQVTQNPRYLITVTGKKLTVTCSQNMNHEYMSWYRQDPGLGLRQIYYSMNVEVTDKGDVPEGYKVSRKEKRNFPLILESPSPNQTSLYFCASSLATGGNEKLFFGSGTQLSVL.

V usage is TRBV12-5 and J usage is TRBJ2-3; no clear D gene. The CDR3 is 13 residues long. Trimming pared 6 bases from V and 0 bases from J, leaving 7 bases between. Germline V lookup: CDR1 LGHNT, CDR2 FRNRAP. DNA for the CDR3: TGTGCTAGTGGCCTCACTAGCACAGATACGCAGTATTTT. Translating gives CASGLTSTDTQYF. The variable domain in full, with the rest retrieved from reference TRBV12-5 and TRBJ2-3, is DARVTQTPRHKVTEMGQEVTMRCQPILGHNTVFWYRQTMMQGLELLAYFRNRAPLDDSGMPKDRFSAEMPDATLATLKIQPSEPRDSAVYFCASGLTSTDTQYFGPGTRLTVL.

This chain connects TRBV2 to TRBJ1-2, with D possibly matching TRBD1 (6 bases). CDR1 is SNHLY, CDR2 FYNNEI, per germline. This CDR3 spans 14 amino acids. Trimming removed 5 bases from V and 5 bases from J, with 15 bases in between. The CDR3, as DNA: TGTGCCAGCAGTTACGCCGGGACAACGTATGGCTACACCTTC. Its protein is CASSYAGTTYGYTF.

About this clone itself: The germline gene is not matched at one end of the junction; a read error may be the cause. This chain uses TRBV23-1 with TRBJ1-1, with TRBD1 as a possible D gene (6 bases). Being an ORF, TRBV23-1 has a function that is uncertain. The CDR3 has 12 amino acids. The CDR3 reads CASSQWDTEAFF. The CDR3 DNA is TGCGCCAGCAGTCAATGGGACACAGAAGCTTTCTTT.

This clone was recorded a few times. The rearrangement links TRBV5-6 to TRBJ1-3, with TRBD1 as a possible D gene (6 bases). The CDR3 totals 16 residues. Looked up from germline, CDR1 is SGHDT and CDR2 is YYEEEE. V lost 2 bases and J lost 0, with 12 bases in between. The CDR3 protein is CASSFWGLGSGNTIYF. In nucleotides, the CDR3 is TGTGCCAGCAGCTTTTGGGGGCTCGGCTCTGGAAACACCATATATTTT.

This clone showed up just a few times. The chain employs TRBV7-9 and TRBJ2-1; D call uncertain. Germline loops: CDR1 SEHNR, CDR2 FQNEAQ (reference sequence). This CDR3 contains 12 residues. Between the trimmed V and J ends, which lost 5 bases and 4 bases, there was a span of 6 bases. The CDR3 DNA follows: TGTGCCAGCAGCCCCCGGTACAATGAGCAGTTCTTC. Amino acids: CASSPRYNEQFF.

This chain joins TRBV5-4 and TRBJ2-3; a weak D match, TRBD2 (6 bases). The germline V and J ends were trimmed by 3 bases and 1 base, with 12 bases remaining between them. The CDR3 covers 15 residues. Germline CDR1 is SGHNT and CDR2 is YYREEE (reference sequence). CDR3 coding DNA: TGTGCCAGCAGCTGGCGGGAAGGACGCACAGATACGCAGTATTTT. Its protein product is CASSWREGRTDTQYF. Full variable domain (rest looked up from reference TRBV5-4 and TRBJ2-3): ETGVTQSPTHLIKTRGQQVTLRCSSQSGHNTVSWYQQALGQGPQFIFQYYREEENGRGNFPPRFSGLQFPNYSSELNVNALELDDSALYLCASSWREGRTDTQYFGPGTRLTVL.

This clone showed up just a few times. This chain joins TRBV30 and TRBJ1-1, with D tentatively TRBD1 (6 bases). CDR3 size: 14 residues. Germline CDR1 is GTSNPN and CDR2 is SVGIG (reference sequence). The ends were cut back, 4 bases at V and 0 bases at J, with 12 bases in the middle. CDR3 region: CAWNVGHLNTEAFF. CDR3 sequence (DNA): TGTGCCTGGAATGTGGGACATCTGAACACTGAAGCTTTCTTT.

The CDR3 DNA is TGTGCCATCAGTGAGCCAACCGGGACTAGCTTCGCAGATACGCAGTATTTT. It specifies CAISEPTGTSFADTQYF. The gene calls are TRBV10-3 and TRBJ2-3; TRBD2 agrees at 9 bases. The V segment lost 2 bases and the J segment 4 bases; nucleotides outside the gene matches: 10. This CDR3 region has 17 residues. Germline V lookup: CDR1 ENHRY, CDR2 SYGVKD.